This TCR beta chain originates from a study of glioma-infiltrating T cells after dendritic cell vaccination. The table came from immunoSEQ multiplex PCR; TCRdb's copy has only in-frame clones and leaves some out. The table lists under 130,000 clones, 90% of them singletons. Time point reported: after dendritic cell vaccination, including at tumor progression/relapse. This clone was recorded a few times. Germline V gene data show CDR1 as MNHEY and CDR2 as SMNVEV (reference sequence). CDR3 size: 15 residues. V lost 5 bases, J lost 2 bases, and 14 bases lay in between. The source was blood, collected after dendritic cell vaccination. The clonotype originates from a human donor with glioblastoma. The chain uses TRBV27 and TRBJ2-3; possibly TRBD2 for D (6 bases). CDR3 loop: CASSPRDFHTDTQYF. CDR3 DNA: TGTGCCAGCAGTCCCCGGGACTTCCACACAGATACGCAGTATTTT.